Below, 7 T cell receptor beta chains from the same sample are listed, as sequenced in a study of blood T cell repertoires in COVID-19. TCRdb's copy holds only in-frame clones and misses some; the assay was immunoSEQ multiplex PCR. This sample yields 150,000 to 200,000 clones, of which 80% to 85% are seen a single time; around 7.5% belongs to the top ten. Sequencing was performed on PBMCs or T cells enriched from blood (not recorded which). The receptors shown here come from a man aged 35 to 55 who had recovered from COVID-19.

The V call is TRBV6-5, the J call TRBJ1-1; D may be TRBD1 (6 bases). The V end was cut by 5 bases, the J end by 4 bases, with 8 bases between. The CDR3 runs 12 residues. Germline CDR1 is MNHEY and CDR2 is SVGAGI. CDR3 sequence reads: CASSQGFTEAFF. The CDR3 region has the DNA TGTGCCAGCAGTCAGGGGTTCACTGAAGCTTTCTTT.

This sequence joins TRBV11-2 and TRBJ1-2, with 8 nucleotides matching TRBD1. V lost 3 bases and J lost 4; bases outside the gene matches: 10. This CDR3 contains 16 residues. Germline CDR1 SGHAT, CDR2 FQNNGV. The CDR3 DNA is TGTGCCAGCAGCTTCGAGACGGACAGGGTGATCTATGGCTACACCTTC. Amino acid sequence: CASSFETDRVIYGYTF. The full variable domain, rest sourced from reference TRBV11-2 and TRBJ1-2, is EAGVAQSPRYKIIEKRQSVAFWCNPISGHATLYWYQQILGQGPKLLIQFQNNGVVDDSQLPKDRFSAERLKGVDSTLKIQPAKLEDSAVYLCASSFETDRVIYGYTFGSGTRLTVV.

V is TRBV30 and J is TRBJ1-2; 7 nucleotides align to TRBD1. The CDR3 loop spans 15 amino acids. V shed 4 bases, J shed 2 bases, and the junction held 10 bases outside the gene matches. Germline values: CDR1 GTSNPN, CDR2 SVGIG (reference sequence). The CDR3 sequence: CAWNYWTGPNYGYTF. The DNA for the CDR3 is TGTGCCTGGAACTACTGGACAGGACCAAACTATGGCTACACCTTC.

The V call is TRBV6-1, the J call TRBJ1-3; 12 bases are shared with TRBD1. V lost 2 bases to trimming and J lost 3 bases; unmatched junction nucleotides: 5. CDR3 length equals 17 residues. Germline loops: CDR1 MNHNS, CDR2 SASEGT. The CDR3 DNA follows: TGTGCCAGCAGTGAACTGGGGACAGGGGGCAGTGGAAACACCATATATTTT. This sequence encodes CASSELGTGGSGNTIYF.

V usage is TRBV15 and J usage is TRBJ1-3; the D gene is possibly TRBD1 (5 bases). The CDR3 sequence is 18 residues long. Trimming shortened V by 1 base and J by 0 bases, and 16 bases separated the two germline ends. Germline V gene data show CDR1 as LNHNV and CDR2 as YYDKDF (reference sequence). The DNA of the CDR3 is TGTGCCACCAGCAGAGGAAAAGGGGAGGACCTCTCTGGAAACACCATATATTTT. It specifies CATSRGKGEDLSGNTIYF.

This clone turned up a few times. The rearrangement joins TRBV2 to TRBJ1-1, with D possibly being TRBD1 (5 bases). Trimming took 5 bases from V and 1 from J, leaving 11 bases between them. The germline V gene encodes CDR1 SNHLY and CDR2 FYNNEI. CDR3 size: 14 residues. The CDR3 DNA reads TGTGCCAGCAGTCTATTGACAGAGAACACTGAAGCTTTCTTT. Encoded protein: CASSLLTENTEAFF.

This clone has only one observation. CDR3 DNA sequence: TGTGCCAGCAGCCAAGACAGGGGGCCTTTTTTTGAGCAGTTCTTC. Translating it yields CASSQDRGPFFEQFF. The J gene is TRBJ2-1, the V gene TRBV5-5, with TRBD1 matching 10 bases. V was pared by 4 bases and J by 9 bases, with 10 bases of the junction left unmatched. Germline V lookup: CDR1 SGHKS, CDR2 YYEKEE (reference sequence). This CDR3 comprises 15 residues.